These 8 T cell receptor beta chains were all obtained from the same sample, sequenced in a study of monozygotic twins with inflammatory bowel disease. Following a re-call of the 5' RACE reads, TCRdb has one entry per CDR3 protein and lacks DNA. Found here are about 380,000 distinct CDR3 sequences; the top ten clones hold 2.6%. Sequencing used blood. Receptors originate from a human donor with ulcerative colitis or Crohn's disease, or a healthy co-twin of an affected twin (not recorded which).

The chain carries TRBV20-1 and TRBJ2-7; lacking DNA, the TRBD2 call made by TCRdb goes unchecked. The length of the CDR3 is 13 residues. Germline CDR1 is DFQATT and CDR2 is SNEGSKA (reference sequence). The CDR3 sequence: CSALAGGPYEQYF.

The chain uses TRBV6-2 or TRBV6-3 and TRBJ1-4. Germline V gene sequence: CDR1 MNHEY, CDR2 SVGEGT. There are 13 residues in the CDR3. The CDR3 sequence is CASNQATNEKLFF.

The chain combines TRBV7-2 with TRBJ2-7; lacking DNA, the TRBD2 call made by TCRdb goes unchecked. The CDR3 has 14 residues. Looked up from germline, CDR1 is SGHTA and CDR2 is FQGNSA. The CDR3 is CASSLASGGYEQYF.

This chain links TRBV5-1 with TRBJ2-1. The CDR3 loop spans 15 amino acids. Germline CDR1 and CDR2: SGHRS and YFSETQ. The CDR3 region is CASSSQPSLKDEQFF.

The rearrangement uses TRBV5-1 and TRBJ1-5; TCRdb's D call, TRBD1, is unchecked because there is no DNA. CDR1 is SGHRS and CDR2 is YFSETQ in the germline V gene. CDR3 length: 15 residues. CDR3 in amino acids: CASSPPGGGGQPQHF.

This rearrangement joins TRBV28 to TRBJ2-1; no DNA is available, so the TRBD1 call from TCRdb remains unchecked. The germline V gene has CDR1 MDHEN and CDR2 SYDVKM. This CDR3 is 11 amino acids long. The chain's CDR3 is CASRQGNEQFF.

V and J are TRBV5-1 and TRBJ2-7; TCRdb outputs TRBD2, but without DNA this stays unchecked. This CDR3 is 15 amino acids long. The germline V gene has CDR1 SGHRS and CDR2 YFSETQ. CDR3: CASNLEVGGSYEQYF.

The CDR3 sequence: CSARDSGQVISGANVLTF. The gene calls are TRBV20-1 and TRBJ2-6; TCRdb gives TRBD1 as the D gene, but with no DNA this cannot be confirmed. This CDR3 region has 18 residues. Per germline, CDR1 DFQATT and CDR2 SNEGSKA (reference sequence).